This T cell receptor beta chain was captured in a study of T cell responses to AZD1222 COVID-19 vaccine. Study conclusions and caveats: Targets within unmutated variant regions were reportedly found for nearly half of spike-specific TCRs. Baseline seropositivity characterized only 5 to 7 AZD1222 recipients. The peak T cell response came first, and repertoires were sampled only after it. There were mostly white British donors and more females than males, and clonal diversity was possibly underestimated.

The V end was cut by 6 bases, the J end by 4 bases, with 7 bases between. CDR3 length equals 12 residues. The V gene's germline CDR1 is LNHDA and CDR2 SQIVND (reference sequence). Some clones are missing from TCRdb's copy, which holds only in-frame ones; the method was immunoSEQ multiplex PCR. The sample holds approximately 150,000 clones, about nine tenths seen once. With regard to this clone: Its specificity is not known.

This sample comprised peripheral blood, obtained on day 0 of AZD1222 vaccination. The rearrangement uses TRBV19 and TRBJ2-1; a possible D gene is TRBD2 (5 bases). The sequence was obtained from an adult in good health. CDR3 sequence: CASRTGYNEQFF. Here the CDR3 DNA reads TGTGCCAGTAGAACGGGGTACAATGAGCAGTTCTTC.